This T cell receptor (beta chain) came from a study of chemoradiotherapy in HPV16-positive cancers. Study results and limitations: The functional HPV-specific definition rests on just a couple of HPV16-positive patients. Candidate HPV-specific clones and E7-related TCR motifs grew in tumor during treatment. HPV-responsive T-cell expansion during chemoradiotherapy was linked to improved recurrence-free survival in HPV16-positive patients.

Repertoires were sampled repeatedly during chemoradiotherapy. Some clones are missing from TCRdb's copy, which holds only in-frame ones; the method was immunoSEQ multiplex PCR. The data show 3,500 to 5,000 clones, with about 88% seen just once and approximately 18% held by the top ten. In regard to this clone: Its antigen is not known.

Sequences were derived from tumor tissue, sampled from a patient who underwent chemoradiotherapy. This sequence was found in a human donor with HPV-associated anogenital cancer.

For the CDR3, the DNA is TGTGCCAGCAGCTTAGATCCCATGGACGGTGAAAAACTGTTTTTT. It translates to CASSLDPMDGEKLFF. The chain uses TRBV11-2 and TRBJ1-4; D call uncertain. CDR3 length: 15 amino acids. Germline CDR1 is SGHAT and CDR2 is FQNNGV. Trimming pared 0 bases from V and 7 bases from J, leaving 12 bases between.